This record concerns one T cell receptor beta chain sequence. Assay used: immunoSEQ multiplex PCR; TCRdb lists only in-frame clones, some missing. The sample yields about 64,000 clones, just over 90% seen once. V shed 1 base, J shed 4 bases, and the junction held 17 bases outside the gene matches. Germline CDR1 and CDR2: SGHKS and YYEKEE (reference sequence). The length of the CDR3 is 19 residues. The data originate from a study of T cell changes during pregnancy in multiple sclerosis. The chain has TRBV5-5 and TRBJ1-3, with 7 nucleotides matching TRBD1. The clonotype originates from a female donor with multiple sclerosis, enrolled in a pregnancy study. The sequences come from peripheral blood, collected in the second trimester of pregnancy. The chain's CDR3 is CASSLWPGTVTLAGNTIYF. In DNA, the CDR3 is TGTGCCAGCAGCTTGTGGCCCGGGACAGTCACTCTCGCAGGAAACACCATATATTTT.